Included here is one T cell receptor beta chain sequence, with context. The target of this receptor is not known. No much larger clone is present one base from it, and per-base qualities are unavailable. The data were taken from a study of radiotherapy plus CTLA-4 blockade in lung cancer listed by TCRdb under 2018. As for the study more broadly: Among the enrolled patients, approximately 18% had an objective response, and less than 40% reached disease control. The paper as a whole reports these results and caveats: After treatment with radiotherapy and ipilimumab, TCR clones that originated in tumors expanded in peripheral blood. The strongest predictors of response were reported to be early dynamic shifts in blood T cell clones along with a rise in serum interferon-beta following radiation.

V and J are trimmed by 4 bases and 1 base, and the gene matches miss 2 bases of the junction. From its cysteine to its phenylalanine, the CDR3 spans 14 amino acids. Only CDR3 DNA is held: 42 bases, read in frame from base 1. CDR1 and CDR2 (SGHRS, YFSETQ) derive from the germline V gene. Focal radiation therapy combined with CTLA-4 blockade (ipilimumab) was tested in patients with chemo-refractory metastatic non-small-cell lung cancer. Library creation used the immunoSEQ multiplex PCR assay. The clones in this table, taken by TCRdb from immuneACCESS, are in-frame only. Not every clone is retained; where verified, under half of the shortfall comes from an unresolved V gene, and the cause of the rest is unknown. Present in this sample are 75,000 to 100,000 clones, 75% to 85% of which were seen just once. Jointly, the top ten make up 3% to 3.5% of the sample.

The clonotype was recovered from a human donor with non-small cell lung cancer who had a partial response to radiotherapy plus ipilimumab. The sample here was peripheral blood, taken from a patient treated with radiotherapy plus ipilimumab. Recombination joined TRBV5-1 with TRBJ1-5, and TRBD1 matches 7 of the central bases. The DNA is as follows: TGCGCCAGCAGCGCGGGACAGAGCAATCAGCCCCAGCATTTT. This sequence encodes CASSAGQSNQPQHF.